These 25 T cell receptor beta chains were sequenced from one sample in a study of response to subunit inactivated influenza vaccine. TCRdb re-called the RT-PCR reads with MiXCR, one entry per CDR3 protein. Of around 570,000 distinct CDR3 sequences listed, 7.5% to 8.5% are singletons. Sequenced material: PBMCs from blood, taken around 25 months after vaccination. The receptor source for this set is a man between 50 and 70 years old who received an inactivated influenza vaccine.

This clonotype occurred many times. The rearrangement links TRBV12-3 or TRBV12-4 to TRBJ2-7; D is tentatively TRBD1 or TRBD2 (5 bases each). V was cut by 5 bases and J by 5 bases, with 16 bases left in between. The CDR3 runs 14 residues. The CDR3 region is CASSPFAGSNEQYF. The CDR3 nucleotides are TGTGCCAGCAGTCCCTTCGCAGGGAGCAACGAGCAGTACTTC.

This clonotype was counted only a few times. This rearrangement joins TRBV6-1 to TRBJ1-1; D gene ambiguous. Germline CDR1 MNHNS, CDR2 SASEGT. V was clipped by 4 bases and J by 7 bases, with 16 bases between them. The CDR3 has 14 residues. CDR3 bases: TGTGCCAGCAGTGTGGCCGGTGGTTTGGATGAAGCTTTCTTT. As protein: CASSVAGGLDEAFF.

This clonotype has a count of ten or more. This CDR3 is CASSVGGRTEAFF. The CDR3 DNA reads TGTGCCAGCAGCGTAGGGGGCCGCACTGAAGCTTTCTTT. V gene TRBV9 combines with J gene TRBJ1-1; D might be TRBD1 (5 bases). The CDR3 covers 13 residues. Germline V lookup: CDR1 SGDLS, CDR2 YYNGEE. Between the trimmed V and J ends, which lost 0 bases and 4 bases, there was a span of 7 bases.

This clonotype was detected only a few times. The chain combines TRBV21-1 with TRBJ1-6. TRBV21-1 is termed a pseudogene. There are 16 residues in the CDR3. CDR3 loop: CASSKEKGEENSPLHF. CDR3 DNA sequence: TGTGCCAGCAGCAAAGAGAAGGGGGAGGAAAATTCACCCCTCCACTTT.

This clonotype has only a few counts. V is TRBV16 and J is TRBJ1-1, with TRBD1 as a possible D gene (5 bases). There are 15 residues in the CDR3. Germline lookup yields CDR1 KGHSY and CDR2 FQNENV. V lost 0 bases and J 8 bases, leaving 16 bases between the germline ends. The CDR3 loop reads CASSQSRGRGLEAFF. CDR3 in DNA: TGTGCCAGCAGCCAATCCCGGGGACGGGGACTAGAAGCTTTCTTT. The full variable domain, completed using reference TRBV16 and TRBJ1-1, is GEEVAQTPKHLVRGEGQKAKLYCAPIKGHSYVFWYQQVLKNEFKFLISFQNENVFDETGMPKERFSAKCLPNSPCSLEIQATKLEDSAVYFCASSQSRGRGLEAFFGQGTRLTVV.

The rearrangement links TRBV18 to TRBJ2-4; D unresolved. Germline V gene lookup returns CDR1 KGHSH and CDR2 LQKENI. V lost 4 bases, J lost 5 bases, and 12 bases lay in between. The CDR3 consists of 14 residues. The CDR3 is CASSRTNQENIQYF. Written as DNA, the CDR3 is TGTGCCAGCTCACGAACGAACCAGGAAAACATTCAGTACTTC.

The J gene is TRBJ2-5, the V gene TRBV12-3 or TRBV12-4; D possibly matches TRBD1 or TRBD2 (6 bases each). V was pared by 5 bases and J by 2 bases, with 12 bases between. The CDR3 spans 14 residues. CDR3 in DNA: TGTGCCAGCAGTGGGGGCGGGGCACAAGAGACCCAGTACTTC. This codes for CASSGGGAQETQYF.

This sequence joins TRBV3-1 and TRBJ1-3, with a possible D match to TRBD1 (5 bases). Trimming left V 0 bases short and J 4 bases short, with 10 bases between. Germline CDR1 is LGHDT and CDR2 is YNNKEL (reference sequence). The CDR3 runs to 15 residues. CDR3 sequence: CASSQEDRGGNTIYF. CDR3 bases: TGTGCCAGCAGCCAAGAAGATAGGGGAGGAAACACCATATATTTT.

The sample holds a few counts of this clonotype. The V gene is TRBV4-2, the J gene TRBJ2-7, with 7 bases identical to TRBD2. J lost 2 bases, V lost 1 base, and 11 bases had no gene match. Germline lookup yields CDR1 LGHNA and CDR2 YNFKEQ. The CDR3 consists of 17 residues. CDR3 in amino acids: CASSQARPSGKTYEQYF. As DNA, the CDR3 is TGTGCCAGCAGCCAAGCCCGACCTAGCGGCAAAACCTACGAGCAGTACTTC.

This chain joins TRBV18 and TRBJ2-7; 8 bases map to TRBD2. This CDR3 has 13 amino acids. CDR1 KGHSH and CDR2 LQKENI come from the germline V gene. The V segment lost 8 bases and the J segment 4 bases; nucleotides outside the gene matches: 7. The CDR3 loop is CASNSGINYEQYF. CDR3 DNA sequence: TGTGCCAGCAATAGCGGGATTAATTACGAGCAGTACTTC.

A note on this clonotype: Since a much larger clone is just one base distant, this may be a read error. The J gene is TRBJ2-1, the V gene TRBV10-2, with 11 bases that match TRBD2. Germline V gives CDR1 WSHSY, CDR2 SAAADI. Losses at the gene ends were 3 bases for V and 7 bases for J; bases not matched to a gene: 8. The CDR3 is made up of 16 amino acids. The CDR3 nucleotides read TGCGCCAGCAGTGACTGTAGCGGGAGGGCCGTGAATGAGCAGTTCTTC. It encodes CASSDCSGRAVNEQFF.

This clonotype was counted ten times or more. J is TRBJ2-4 and V is TRBV29-1, with TRBD2 matching over 8 bases. Germline V gene lookup returns CDR1 SQVTM and CDR2 ANQGSEA. Trimming at V came to 6 bases and at J to 2 bases, leaving 6 bases not matched to a gene. The length of the CDR3 is 14 residues. The CDR3 DNA sequence: TGCAGCGTCCGGGGGGGCGAAACCAAAAACATTCAGTACTTC. Protein product: CSVRGGETKNIQYF.

There are a few counts of this clonotype. The gene calls are TRBV29-1 and TRBJ2-4; D might be TRBD2 (7 bases). Trimming left V 6 bases short and J 9 bases short, with 15 bases between. The CDR3 totals 12 residues. Germline CDR1 reads SQVTM; CDR2 reads ANQGSEA. The CDR3 DNA reads as TGCAGCGTGCGGGGGCATCAGGGCATTCAGTACTTC. Translation gives CSVRGHQGIQYF.

A remark on this clonotype: The junction does not match germline at one end; this may be a read error. The V and J genes are TRBV9 and TRBJ2-3; D uncertain. The V gene's germline CDR1 is SGDLS and CDR2 YYNGEE. The CDR3 contains 14 residues. The CDR3 loop reads CAGSVVGPTDTQYF. CDR3 DNA sequence: TGTGCCGGCAGCGTAGTTGGACCAACAGATACGCAGTATTTT.

The V call is TRBV3-1, the J call TRBJ2-5; D may be TRBD1 or TRBD2 (6 bases each). Germline CDR1 LGHDT, CDR2 YNNKEL (reference sequence). The CDR3 has 15 amino acids. Between the trimmed V and J ends, which lost 1 base and 5 bases, there was a span of 14 bases. The CDR3 sequence: CASSQVWGAGETQYF. CDR3 nucleotides: TGTGCCAGCAGCCAAGTCTGGGGGGCTGGGGAGACCCAGTACTTC.

The table lists this clonotype with many counts. The chain couples TRBV28 to TRBJ1-1; unclear D gene. The germline V gene has CDR1 MDHEN and CDR2 SYDVKM. Trimming pared 5 bases from V and 2 bases from J, leaving 18 bases between. The CDR3 is 16 residues long. CDR3 region: CASSEVGDRTNTEAFF. CDR3 in DNA: TGTGCCAGCAGTGAGGTGGGCGACCGCACTAACACTGAAGCTTTCTTT.

A few counts support this clonotype. The chain employs TRBV4-3 and TRBJ1-2; 7 bases line up with TRBD1. The CDR3 runs 16 residues. V dropped 3 bases and J dropped 4; count of bases not matched to a gene: 11. CDR1 and CDR2 (germline): LGHNA, YSLEER. CDR3 bases: TGCGCCAGCAGCCAGCGGGGACAGACACTATCCTATGGCTACACCTTC. This translates into CASSQRGQTLSYGYTF.

V gene TRBV5-5 combines with J gene TRBJ2-7; D gene ambiguous. This CDR3 comprises 13 residues. V was shortened by 1 base and J by 7 bases, with 12 bases between the two germline ends. In germline, CDR1 is SGHKS, CDR2 YYEKEE (reference sequence). The CDR3 bases are TGTGCCAGCAGCTTGTTCGACGGCACGGAGCAGTACTTC. Translated, it gives CASSLFDGTEQYF.

There are many counts of this clonotype. The V and J genes are TRBV5-5 and TRBJ2-4; D possibly corresponds to TRBD1 (6 bases). Germline V CDR1 and CDR2: SGHKS, YYEKEE (reference sequence). Between the trimmed V and J ends, which lost 0 bases and 0 bases, there was a span of 13 bases. The CDR3 length is 17 residues. The CDR3 sequence: CASSLATGHLAKNIQYF. CDR3 coding DNA: TGTGCCAGCAGCTTGGCAACGGGACACTTAGCCAAAAACATTCAGTACTTC.

This clonotype was observed a few times. The CDR3 DNA is TGTGCCAGCAGCGGGACAGGGGGCGGTATGAACACTGAAGCTTTCTTT. This codes for CASSGTGGGMNTEAFF. The rearrangement links TRBV9 to TRBJ1-1; 11 bases are a match to TRBD1. V lost 3 bases, J lost 0 bases, and 4 bases stayed unmatched. The V gene's germline CDR1 is SGDLS and CDR2 YYNGEE. The CDR3 has 16 amino acids.

This clonotype occurred many times. V usage is TRBV5-1 and J usage is TRBJ1-3; 8 nucleotides align to TRBD1. This CDR3 is built from 17 residues. The J segment lost 3 bases and the V segment lost 1 base, leaving 9 bases of the junction unmatched. The germline V gene has CDR1 SGHRS and CDR2 YFSETQ. This CDR3 reads CASSLFPTGEGGNTIYF. The DNA for the CDR3 is TGCGCCAGCAGCTTGTTCCCGACAGGGGAAGGTGGAAACACCATATATTTT. The variable domain in full, completed from reference TRBV5-1 and TRBJ1-3, reads KAGVTQTPRYLIKTRGQQVTLSCSPISGHRSVSWYQQTPGQGLQFLFEYFSETQRNKGNFPGRFSGRQFSNSRSEMNVSTLELGDSALYLCASSLFPTGEGGNTIYFGEGSWLTVV.

The chain combines TRBV7-2 with TRBJ2-3, with 9 bases aligning to TRBD2. CDR3 length equals 16 residues. CDR1 SGHTA and CDR2 FQGNSA come from the germline V gene. Trimming at V came to 3 bases and at J to 3 bases, leaving 7 bases not matched to a gene. CDR3 protein: CASSFGRGGRTDTQYF. DNA for the CDR3: TGTGCCAGCAGCTTTGGGCGGGGGGGCCGGACAGATACGCAGTATTTT.

This clonotype was recorded a few times. CDR3 in amino acids: CASRSQGQPQHF. The CDR3 nucleotides read TGTGCCAGCAGGTCGCAGGGTCAGCCCCAGCATTTT. J is TRBJ1-5 and V is TRBV3-1, with D possibly being TRBD1 (5 bases). Trimming took off 6 bases at V and 6 bases at J, with 9 bases between the two ends. CDR3 length equals 12 residues. Germline-derived CDR1 and CDR2 are LGHDT and YNNKEL (reference sequence).

This clonotype was counted a few times. The rearrangement links TRBV9 to TRBJ2-5; D uncertain. There are 16 residues in the CDR3. CDR1 and CDR2 from the germline V gene are SGDLS and YYNGEE. V gave up 0 bases and J gave up 3 bases, with 15 bases separating them. The DNA for the CDR3 is TGTGCCAGCAGCGTAGGCCTGGGCCTTGGGGAAGAGACCCAGTACTTC. Encoded protein: CASSVGLGLGEETQYF.

This clonotype has just a few counts. The gene calls are TRBV7-9 and TRBJ1-2; D might be TRBD1 (5 bases). CDR1 and CDR2 from the germline V gene are SEHNR and FQNEAQ (reference sequence). V lost 2 bases and J lost 8, with 12 bases in between. This CDR3 comprises 13 residues. As DNA, the CDR3 is TGTGCCAGCAGCTTACCAGGGTCCTTAGGCTACACCTTC. Translating gives CASSLPGSLGYTF.